One sample yielded the 3 T cell receptor beta chains listed below, sequenced in a study of cytomegalovirus exposure and HLA in healthy donors. The PCR used 60 Vbeta and 13 Jbeta primers. Using immunoSEQ multiplex PCR, the repertoire was profiled, and TCRdb retains in-frame clones only, with some absent. Of under 130,000 clones listed, roughly 71% were seen once; the top ten hold about a tenth. The sequenced sample was PBMCs. The source is a man aged 35-49 years in good health and CMV-seropositive.

V and J are TRBV19 and TRBJ2-5; D is unclear. The V gene's germline CDR1 is LNHDA and CDR2 SQIVND (reference sequence). CDR3 length: 14 amino acids. Trimming stripped 0 bases from V and 5 bases from J, with 10 bases between. The CDR3 spells CASSIDLRSETQYF. Here the CDR3 DNA reads TGTGCCAGTAGTATAGATCTCAGGTCGGAGACCCAGTACTTC. Looking up the rest from reference TRBV19 and TRBJ2-5 gives the full variable domain: DGGITQSPKYLFRKEGQNVTLSCEQNLNHDAMYWYRQDPGQGLRLIYYSQIVNDFQKGDIAEGYSVSREKKESFPLTVTSAQKNPTAFYLCASSIDLRSETQYFGPGTRLLVL.

In nucleotides, the CDR3 is TGTGCCAGCAGTACCTGGGGGGGCACTGAAGCTTTCTTT. Translating gives CASSTWGGTEAFF. This chain uses TRBV27 with TRBJ1-1; D is possibly TRBD1 (5 bases). The V and J ends lost 5 bases and 4 bases respectively, with 11 bases between them. CDR1 MNHEY and CDR2 SMNVEV come from the germline V gene (reference sequence). The CDR3 is 13 residues long.

The J gene is TRBJ2-1, the V gene TRBV29-1; 13 positions agree with TRBD2. CDR1 and CDR2 (germline): SQVTM, ANQGSEA. This CDR3 is built from 18 residues. V lost 0 bases, J lost 1 base, and 6 bases stayed unmatched. The CDR3 DNA reads as TGCAGCGTTGAAGAACTAGCGGGAGGGTTCGGTTCCTACAATGAGCAGTTCTTC. The encoded protein is CSVEELAGGFGSYNEQFF.